This TCR beta chain emerged from a study of memory CD4+ T cells and cytomegalovirus serostatus (dated by TCRdb to about 2019). As for the study more broadly: The cohort comprised 33 healthy Belgian adults, 9 CMV seropositive and some 25 CMV seronegative. The study sequenced CD4+ memory TCRbeta repertoires of a Belgian cohort with known cytomegalovirus serostatus to replicate a published TCR-based CMV serostatus classifier.

The Quick-DNA Microprep Kit was used to extract genomic DNA from the sorted cells. TCRbeta DNA was amplified with the immunoSEQ hsTCRbeta kit following the manufacturer's protocol. An Illumina MiSeq instrument was used to sequence the TCRbeta libraries. The study's processing was this. Once out-of-frame sequences had been removed, a few million distinct TCRbeta sequences were left, which works out to an average of approximately 70,000 per individual. Each individual was scored according to the count of 160 or so previously reported CMV-associated TCRbeta sequences and the total productive distinct TCRbeta count. A beta-binomial model was reimplemented in Python, and scikit-learn random forests with default parameters were trained on data from the US cohort. Classifier performance on the Belgian cohort was summarized as median AUC with percentile confidence intervals over 10,000 bootstrap iterations. The table was pulled from immuneACCESS by TCRdb, which kept in-frame rearrangements only. Such tables lose some clones; where checked, under half of the loss comes from unresolved V genes, and the rest has no known cause. V, J and clone size are taken as reported in that table, and D and trimming were inferred from the DNA itself. Here the sample has 70,000 or so clones; around 78% occur a single time. The ten largest clonotypes hold around 2.6% of the sample.

General study outcomes and caveats: Of roughly 170 previously reported CMV-associated TCRbeta sequences, approximately 70 appeared in the CD4+ memory repertoires, each in one to five individuals. On the Belgian cohort, the classifier based on the original framework reached a median bootstrapped AUC of approximately 0.94, with a 95% CI of 0.76-1.00. The results were interpreted as suggesting that the CMV-associated TCR signature is mostly present in the CD4+ memory repertoire. For CMV serostatus prediction, a median bootstrapped AUC of about 0.96 was reached with the original framework, and a median bootstrapped AUC of approximately 0.9 was reached with a US-trained random forest. Only CD4+CD45RO+ memory cells were sequenced, unlike the original study, which covered naive and memory CD4+ and CD8+ populations.

Details on this clone: The antigen it binds to is not known. Per-base qualities were not stored, and no clone one base away is much larger.

Here V drops 3 bases and J drops 2 bases, and the junction holds 14 bases not matched to any gene. CDR1 and CDR2 are drawn from the germline V gene (reference sequence): GTSNPN, SVGIG. The CDR3 goes from the cysteine to the phenylalanine over 18 residues. The retained sequence is limited to the CDR3, 54 bases, with the frame set at the first base. A FACSAria II was used to sort memory CD4+ T cells, defined as single viable CD3+CD4+CD8-CD45RO+ cells. CMV serostatus was assessed using a Roche Elecsys assay, by which serum IgG against CMV pp150, pp28, p38 and p52 was detected. Once the samples were thawed, total CD4+ T cells were enriched through positive selection using CD4 magnetic microbeads. The samples came from a different study that was designed specifically to examine the CD4+ T cell memory repertoire. Peripheral blood mononuclear cells were isolated and cryopreserved according to standard operating procedures, and serum was kept at -80 degrees C. CD3-PerCP (BW264/56), CD4-APC (RPA-T4), CD45RO-PE (UCHT1) and CD8-Pacific Orange (3B5) antibodies were used for staining, and non-viable cells were excluded with Sytox blue.

The receptor chain draws on TRBV30 and TRBJ1-5, with 9 bases in between that match TRBD1. Sample: memory CD4+ T cells from blood. This receptor was obtained from an adult in good health and CMV-seropositive. Read as DNA, the sequence is TGTGCCTGGAGGGAGGACAGGGGCGGGCTTTGGGGCAATCAGCCCCAGCATTTT. The translation is CAWREDRGGLWGNQPQHF.